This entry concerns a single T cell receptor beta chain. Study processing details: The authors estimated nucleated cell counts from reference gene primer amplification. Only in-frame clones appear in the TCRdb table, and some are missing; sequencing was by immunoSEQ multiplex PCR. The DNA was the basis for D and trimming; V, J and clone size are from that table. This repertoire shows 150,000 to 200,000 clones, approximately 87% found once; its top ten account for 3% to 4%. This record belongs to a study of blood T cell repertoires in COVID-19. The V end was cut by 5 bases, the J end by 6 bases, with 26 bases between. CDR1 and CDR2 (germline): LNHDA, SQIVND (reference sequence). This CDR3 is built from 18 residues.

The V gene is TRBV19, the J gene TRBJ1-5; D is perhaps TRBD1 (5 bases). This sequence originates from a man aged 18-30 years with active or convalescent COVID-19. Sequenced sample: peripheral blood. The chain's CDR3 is CASSPPEMTAWRGQPQHF. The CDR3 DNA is TGTGCCAGTAGTCCCCCTGAAATGACAGCCTGGAGGGGTCAGCCCCAGCATTTT.